Included here is one TCR beta chain sequence, with context. Specified time point: pre-treatment sample, taken before nivolumab and TIL therapy. Per germline, CDR1 SGDLS and CDR2 YYNGEE. V lost 4 bases and J 0 bases, leaving 22 bases between the germline ends. The CDR3 has 18 amino acids. The source of the sample is a study of TIL therapy for anti-PD-1-resistant metastatic lung cancer. Sequencing used immunoSEQ v3. Generated by immunoSEQ multiplex PCR, the TCRdb table keeps only in-frame clones and is missing some. The sample lists tens of thousands of clones, roughly two thirds seen once, with around 6.1% in the top ten.

The sequence derives from a person aged 25 to 85 with non-small cell lung cancer. Source: blood, taken at baseline. The chain carries TRBV9 and TRBJ1-2; a weak D match, TRBD1 (5 bases). CDR3: CASSLREGHTTSNYGYTF. As DNA, the CDR3 is TGTGCCAGCAGCCTACGCGAGGGGCATACCACATCTAACTATGGCTACACCTTC.